Below, 27 T cell receptor beta chains from the same sample are listed, as sequenced in a study of blood T cells in healthy people across ages. A second about 7 to 12 cycle PCR used barcoded and J-beta primers. TCRdb passed the 5' RACE reads through MiXCR, listing each CDR3 protein once. The table shows about 1.4 million distinct CDR3 sequences, with roughly 64% occurring only once. Sequenced input: blood. The receptor set was obtained from a man younger than 30 in good health.

The CDR3 spells CASSHERGTSTDTQYF. The CDR3 DNA is TGTGCCAGCAGCCACGAGCGGGGTACGAGCACAGATACGCAGTATTTT. This sequence joins TRBV7-2 and TRBJ2-3; TRBD2 matches at 7 bases. Looked up from germline, CDR1 is SGHTA and CDR2 is FQGNSA. The length of the CDR3 is 16 residues. J lost 0 bases, V lost 5 bases, and 8 bases had no gene match.

V gene TRBV6-1 combines with J gene TRBJ1-4; TRBD1 might be the D (5 bases). CDR3 length: 14 residues. Trimming shortened V by 3 bases and J by 8 bases, and 13 bases separated the two germline ends. The germline V gene encodes CDR1 MNHNS and CDR2 SASEGT. The CDR3 DNA follows: TGTGCCAGCAGTGACCCGGGGCTAAGGGAAAAACTGTTTTTT. The encoded protein is CASSDPGLREKLFF.

The chain is built from TRBV7-9 and TRBJ2-3; D might be TRBD1 (6 bases). The CDR3 runs 16 residues. Trimming removed 1 base from V and 0 bases from J, with 11 bases in between. Per the germline V gene, CDR1 is SEHNR and CDR2 is FQNEAQ (reference sequence). CDR3 amino acids: CASSLVHRVSTDTQYF. As DNA, the CDR3 is TGTGCCAGCAGCTTAGTCCACAGGGTTAGCACAGATACGCAGTATTTT.

This clonotype was seen a few times. The genes are TRBV29-1 and TRBJ2-1; 8 bases line up with TRBD2. The V and J ends lost 7 bases and 4 bases, in that order; junction bases with no gene match: 3. CDR3 length: 12 amino acids. Germline lookup yields CDR1 SQVTM and CDR2 ANQGSEA. CDR3: CSAGTRYNEQFF. CDR3 coding DNA: TGCAGCGCCGGGACTAGGTACAATGAGCAGTTCTTC.

The rearrangement joins TRBV4-1 to TRBJ2-5; D unclear. This CDR3 region has 14 residues. Trimming pared 1 base from V and 2 bases from J, leaving 8 bases between. Per germline, CDR1 MGHRA and CDR2 YSYEKL. CDR3 loop: CASSQVGTQETQYF. CDR3 coding DNA: TGCGCCAGCAGCCAAGTGGGAACGCAAGAGACCCAGTACTTC.

V and J are TRBV5-1 and TRBJ2-1; perhaps TRBD1 as D (6 bases). Trimming removed 2 bases from V and 8 bases from J, with 14 bases in between. The germline V gene has CDR1 SGHRS and CDR2 YFSETQ. The CDR3 covers 14 residues. This chain's CDR3 is CASSFASGEYEQFF. The CDR3 coding sequence is TGCGCCAGCAGCTTCGCGTCAGGGGAGTATGAGCAGTTCTTC.

This clonotype has at least ten counts. Relative to the germline gene, one junction end is altered; a read error may explain this. This chain links TRBV10-2 with TRBJ2-7; D unclear. Germline V gene lookup returns CDR1 WSHSY and CDR2 SAAADI. There are 12 residues in the CDR3. CDR3 sequence: CASSESSYEQYF. The CDR3 bases are TGTGCCAGCAGTGAATCCAGCTACGAGCAGTACTTC.

The J gene is TRBJ2-2, the V gene TRBV7-9, with D uncertain. The length of the CDR3 is 17 residues. Per germline, CDR1 SEHNR and CDR2 FQNEAQ (reference sequence). V dropped 3 bases and J dropped 0 bases, with 14 bases sitting between them. Written as DNA, the CDR3 is TGTGCCAGCAGCTTCCGACCGCCCTACGCGAACACCGGGGAGCTGTTTTTT. It yields the protein CASSFRPPYANTGELFF.

This clonotype was recorded a few times. The chain recombines TRBV4-1 with TRBJ2-7, with D perhaps TRBD1 or TRBD2 (5 bases each). The V gene lost 4 bases and the J gene lost 7 bases, with 20 bases spanning the gap. Germline CDR1 reads MGHRA; CDR2 reads YSYEKL. The CDR3 covers 15 residues. CDR3 sequence reads: CASSPATGAPEEQYF. CDR3 sequence (DNA): TGCGCCAGCAGCCCAGCTACCGGGGCCCCAGAAGAGCAGTACTTC.

V and J are TRBV6-2 or TRBV6-3 and TRBJ2-7; no definite D call. The CDR3 consists of 14 residues. Germline V gene lookup returns CDR1 MNHEY and CDR2 SVGEGT. The V gene lost 0 bases and the J gene lost 0 bases, with 6 bases spanning the gap. In nucleotides, the CDR3 is TGTGCCAGCAGTTACTCGGCCAGCTCCTACGAGCAGTACTTC. Protein product: CASSYSASSYEQYF.

This clonotype appeared many times. V gene TRBV20-1 combines with J gene TRBJ2-1, with 12 bases fitting TRBD2. The V gene's germline CDR1 is DFQATT and CDR2 SNEGSKA (reference sequence). Trimming cost V 3 bases and J 4 bases; bases outside gene matches: 4. The CDR3 covers 15 residues. CDR3 sequence (DNA): TGCAGTGCTAGCGAACTAGCGGGGGGATACAATGAGCAGTTCTTC. Translating it yields CSASELAGGYNEQFF.

V is TRBV28 and J is TRBJ2-3, with TRBD2 identical over 12 bases. In germline, CDR1 is MDHEN, CDR2 SYDVKM. Trimming removed 4 bases from V and 0 bases from J; junction bases left unmatched: 17. This CDR3 region has 21 residues. This chain's CDR3 is CASSSHLAGGGYKDSTDTQYF. In nucleotides, the CDR3 is TGTGCCAGCAGTTCCCACCTAGCGGGGGGGGGATATAAAGATAGCACAGATACGCAGTATTTT.

CDR3 nucleotides: TGTGCCAGCAGTCGCGGACAGTCTTCTTACTATGGCTACACCTTC. Its protein product is CASSRGQSSYYGYTF. V and J are TRBV7-9 and TRBJ1-2; D possibly corresponds to TRBD1 (6 bases). The CDR3 consists of 15 residues. The V and J ends lost 6 bases and 3 bases respectively, with 17 bases between them. Germline CDR1 reads SEHNR; CDR2 reads FQNEAQ (reference sequence).

The CDR3: CSAQRPQQGWGTDTQYF. The CDR3 coding sequence is TGCAGTGCCCAACGACCCCAGCAGGGTTGGGGCACAGATACGCAGTATTTT. The chain is built from TRBV20-1 and TRBJ2-3; D might be TRBD1 (5 bases). Trimming stripped 6 bases from V and 1 base from J, with 23 bases between. CDR3 length equals 17 residues. The germline V gene encodes CDR1 DFQATT and CDR2 SNEGSKA (reference sequence).

This sequence joins TRBV12-3 or TRBV12-4 and TRBJ1-1, with D perhaps TRBD1 (5 bases). The V and J ends lost 4 bases and 2 bases respectively, with 14 bases between them. The CDR3 spans 15 residues. CDR3 protein: CASSSAGRKNTEAFF. The CDR3 DNA reads as TGTGCCAGCAGTTCCGCGGGACGGAAAAACACTGAAGCTTTCTTT.

This rearrangement joins TRBV6-5 to TRBJ1-6; 9 bases are a match to TRBD1. This CDR3 has 14 residues. V lost 2 bases to trimming and J lost 8 bases; unmatched junction nucleotides: 1. Germline lookup yields CDR1 MNHEY and CDR2 SVGAGI. In nucleotides, the CDR3 is TGTGCCAGCAGTTACGGGACAGGGCATTCACCCCTCCACTTT. Translating gives CASSYGTGHSPLHF.

Many counts were recorded for this clonotype. The V gene is TRBV4-1, the J gene TRBJ2-4; tentatively, D is TRBD1 (6 bases). This CDR3 region has 14 residues. Germline CDR1 is MGHRA and CDR2 is YSYEKL. The V and J ends lost 1 base and 10 bases respectively, with 14 bases between them. The CDR3: CASSQAGDKRIQYF. The CDR3 DNA sequence: TGCGCCAGCAGCCAAGCAGGGGATAAAAGGATTCAGTACTTC.

This chain uses TRBV7-2 with TRBJ1-2; perhaps TRBD1 as D (5 bases). The V end lost 1 base, the J end lost 8 bases, and 14 bases lay between the germline ends. Per germline, CDR1 SGHTA and CDR2 FQGNSA. The length of the CDR3 is 14 residues. The DNA for the CDR3 is TGTGCCAGCAGCTTAGTGGGGCAAGGTGCGGGCTACACCTTC. This gives the protein CASSLVGQGAGYTF.

This clonotype showed up just a few times. The V call is TRBV6-1, the J call TRBJ1-5, with unresolved D. V lost 2 bases to trimming and J lost 1 base, with 9 bases between them. The germline CDR1 and CDR2 sequences are MNHNS and SASEGT. The CDR3 has 15 residues. CDR3 DNA: TGTGCCAGCAGTGAAAATGAGATCAGCAATCAGCCCCAGCATTTT. Residues: CASSENEISNQPQHF.

The chain uses TRBV4-1 and TRBJ1-4; 8 bases fit TRBD1. V dropped 8 bases and J dropped 6; count of bases not matched to a gene: 8. The CDR3 loop spans 14 amino acids. Germline lookup yields CDR1 MGHRA and CDR2 YSYEKL. For the CDR3, the DNA is TGCGCCAGCGGGGCAGGGGGCGTATATGAAAAACTGTTTTTT. Protein product: CASGAGGVYEKLFF.

This clonotype was counted between two and nine times. The chain recombines TRBV6-2 or TRBV6-3 with TRBJ2-2, with D unclear. Germline assignment: CDR1 MNHEY and CDR2 SVGEGT. The CDR3 covers 15 residues. Trimming took 0 bases from V and 3 from J, leaving 8 bases between them. CDR3 loop: CASSYSPTDTGELFF. The CDR3 region has the DNA TGTGCCAGCAGTTACTCGCCCACAGACACCGGGGAGCTGTTTTTT.

The chain uses TRBV14 and TRBJ2-7; D uncertain. Between the trimmed V and J ends, which lost 8 bases and 1 base, there was a span of 12 bases. The CDR3 loop spans 13 amino acids. The germline V gene has CDR1 SGHDN and CDR2 FVKESK. CDR3 DNA: TGTGCCAGCGCATTGATAGGGTCCTACGAGCAGTACTTC. As protein: CASALIGSYEQYF.

This chain links TRBV20-1 with TRBJ2-1, with TRBD1 matching over 8 bases. V shed 3 bases and J 1 base; nucleotides not matched to a gene: 11. This CDR3 is built from 17 residues. CDR1 and CDR2 (germline): DFQATT, SNEGSKA (reference sequence). The DNA for the CDR3 is TGCAGTGCTAGGCCCAACTTACAGGGGGTATCCTACAATGAGCAGTTCTTC. It yields the protein CSARPNLQGVSYNEQFF.

The gene calls are TRBV20-1 and TRBJ2-5; D is ambiguous. This CDR3 is built from 14 residues. Germline V gene data show CDR1 as DFQATT and CDR2 as SNEGSKA (reference sequence). The V end was cut by 0 bases, the J end by 11 bases, with 19 bases between. The CDR3 region is CSARDISFMDEQYF. CDR3 DNA sequence: TGCAGTGCTAGAGATATCAGTTTTATGGATGAGCAGTACTTC.

The genes are TRBV11-2 and TRBJ2-5; D not certain. Per the germline V gene, CDR1 is SGHAT and CDR2 is FQNNGV. The ends were cut back, 1 base at V and 2 bases at J, with 8 bases in the middle. This CDR3 is 14 amino acids long. Here the CDR3 reads CASSLGVQQETQYF. Written as DNA, the CDR3 is TGTGCCAGCAGCTTAGGGGTTCAGCAAGAGACCCAGTACTTC.

This clonotype has just a few counts. V gene TRBV6-5 combines with J gene TRBJ2-1; D is perhaps TRBD2 (5 bases). V was clipped by 4 bases and J by 7 bases, with 11 bases between them. The CDR3 contains 13 residues. CDR1 MNHEY and CDR2 SVGAGI come from the germline V gene. The CDR3 DNA is TGTGCCAGCAGTTTGCTATCGGGGAATGAGCAGTTCTTC. It is translated as CASSLLSGNEQFF.

A few counts support this clonotype. The chain employs TRBV12-3 or TRBV12-4 and TRBJ1-1; the D gene is possibly TRBD1 (5 bases). V lost 6 bases to trimming and J lost 7 bases, with 18 bases between them. The CDR3 consists of 14 residues. For the CDR3, the DNA is TGTGCCAGCAGCCCAACGAGGGCGCAGGGTGAAGCTTTCTTT. This gives the protein CASSPTRAQGEAFF.